This is a list of T cell receptor beta chains from one sample in a study of preoperative IRX-2 immunotherapy in early breast cancer. TCRdb keeps only in-frame clones here, not all; method: immunoSEQ multiplex PCR. The data hold approximately 96,000 clones, with more than 80% observed a single time. The starting material was tumor tissue, obtained after IRX-2 immunotherapy. The receptor source for this set is a human donor with breast cancer. Each CDR3 is given with its conserved first and last residue. A D gene is named only where the DNA matches it firmly. For some rows the clone size is stated as once, few or many, or as a class when expanded; others skip it.

V: TRBV7-1
J: TRBJ1-2
D: NA
size: NA
DNA: TGTGCCAGCAGCTTAGGAAAGGAGTATGGCTACACCTTC
CDR3: CASSLGKEYGYTF

V: TRBV7-4
J: TRBJ2-1
D: NA
size: NA
DNA: TGTGCCAGCAGCTTTAGTGGGGGGCAGTACAATGAGCAGTTCTTC
CDR3: CASSFSGGQYNEQFF

V: TRBV28
J: TRBJ1-1
D: NA
size: NA
DNA: TGTGCCAGCAGTTTAGAGGGGATGAACACTGAAGCTTTCTTT
CDR3: CASSLEGMNTEAFF

V: TRBV18
J: TRBJ1-4
D: NA
size: NA
DNA: TGTGCCAGCTCTCGATTGGGGGAAAAACTGTTTTTT
CDR3: CASSRLGEKLFF

V: TRBV28
J: TRBJ2-2
D: NA
size: NA
DNA: TGTGCCAGCAATCGGGACTTCGGGGAGCTGTTTTTT
CDR3: CASNRDFGELFF

V: TRBV6-8
J: TRBJ2-7
D: TRBD2
size: many
DNA: TGTGCCAGCAGAGCGGGGACTACGTCCTACGAGCAGTACTTC
CDR3: CASRAGTTSYEQYF

V: TRBV6-8
J: TRBJ2-7
D: NA
size: NA
DNA: TGTGCCAGCAGTGCATACCCGCAAGGACCCCCCCCCTACGAGCAGTACTTC
CDR3: CASSAYPQGPPPYEQYF

V: TRBV6-8
J: TRBJ2-2
D: NA
size: few
DNA: TGTGCCACCAGCGAGAGGGAGTTAGGCGGGGAGCTGTTTTTT
CDR3: CATSERELGGELFF

V: TRBV7-7
J: TRBJ2-1
D: TRBD2
size: NA
DNA: TGTGCCAGCAGTTATCTAGCGGGCTACTACAATGAGCAGTTCTTC
CDR3: CASSYLAGYYNEQFF

V: TRBV18
J: TRBJ2-5
D: TRBD2
size: once
DNA: TGTGCCAGCTCACCATCGACTAGCGGTGAGACCCAGTACTTC
CDR3: CASSPSTSGETQYF

V: TRBV10-2
J: TRBJ2-7
D: TRBD1
size: NA
DNA: TGCGCCAGCAGTGACTGGACAGGGAGGTTTAAGTACTTC
CDR3: CASSDWTGRFKYF

V: TRBV6-8
J: TRBJ1-1
D: NA
size: NA
DNA: TGTGCCAGCAGTTTGGGACAAGTGAACACTGAAGCTTTCTTT
CDR3: CASSLGQVNTEAFF

V: TRBV19
J: TRBJ2-7
D: TRBD2
size: NA
DNA: TGTGCCAGTAGTAGGTTGGTCTTAGCGGGAGTCGGGTACGAGCAGTACTTC
CDR3: CASSRLVLAGVGYEQYF

V: TRBV11-3
J: TRBJ1-1
D: NA
size: NA
DNA: TGTGCCAGCAGCTTAGGGGGGGTGAGCACTGAAGCTTTCTTT
CDR3: CASSLGGVSTEAFF

V: TRBV28
J: TRBJ2-3
D: NA
size: NA
DNA: TGTGCCAGCAGTTTGCAGGGACCAGATACGCAGTATTTT
CDR3: CASSLQGPDTQYF

V: TRBV5-1
J: TRBJ2-1
D: NA
size: NA
DNA: TGCGCCAGCAGCTTGGAGGACAGTCACAATGAGCAGTTCTTC
CDR3: CASSLEDSHNEQFF

V: TRBV6-8
J: TRBJ2-4
D: TRBD1
size: NA
DNA: TGTGCCAGCAGCGCTTCGACAGGGGGTGAAAACATTCAGTACTTC
CDR3: CASSASTGGENIQYF

V: TRBV15
J: TRBJ1-5
D: NA
size: NA
DNA: TGTGCCACCAGCAGAGTTGTGGACGGTTTCTATCAGCCCCAGCATTTT
CDR3: CATSRVVDGFYQPQHF

V: TRBV6-8
J: TRBJ1-6
D: NA
size: NA
DNA: TGTGCCAGCAGCCAGGGGATTTATAATTCACCCCTCCACTTT
CDR3: CASSQGIYNSPLHF